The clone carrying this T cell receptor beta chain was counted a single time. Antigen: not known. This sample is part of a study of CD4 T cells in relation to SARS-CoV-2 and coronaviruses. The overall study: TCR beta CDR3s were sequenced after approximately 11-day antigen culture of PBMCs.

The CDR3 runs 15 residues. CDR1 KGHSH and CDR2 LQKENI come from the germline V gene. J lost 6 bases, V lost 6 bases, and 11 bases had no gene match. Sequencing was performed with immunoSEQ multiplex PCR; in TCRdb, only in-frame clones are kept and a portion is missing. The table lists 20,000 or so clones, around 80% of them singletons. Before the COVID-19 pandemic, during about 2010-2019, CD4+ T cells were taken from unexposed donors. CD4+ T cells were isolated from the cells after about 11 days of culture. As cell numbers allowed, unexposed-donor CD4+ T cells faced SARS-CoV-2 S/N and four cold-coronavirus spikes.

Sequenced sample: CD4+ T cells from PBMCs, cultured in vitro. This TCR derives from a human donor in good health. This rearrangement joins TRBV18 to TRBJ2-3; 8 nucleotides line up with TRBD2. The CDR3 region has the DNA TGTGCCAGCTCCCTCACGGGAGGGCCCCAGGATACGCAGTATTTT. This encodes CASSLTGGPQDTQYF.